The 5 T cell receptor beta chains given below trace back to one sample, sequenced in a study of identical twins. TCRdb ran MiXCR on the 5' RACE reads and lists one entry per CDR3 protein. The data contain around 370,000 distinct CDR3 sequences, approximately 8.7% of them singletons. The source material was naive T cells sorted from blood. The receptors were gathered from a woman in her forties or fifties in good health.

The chain links TRBV4-1 to TRBJ2-2, with D possibly matching TRBD2 (5 bases). V dropped 4 bases and J dropped 4 bases, with 16 bases sitting between them. CDR1 is MGHRA and CDR2 is YSYEKL in the germline V gene. The CDR3 covers 16 residues. CDR3 coding DNA: TGCGCCAGCAGCCCCCAAGGGAGTGCTGGCACCGGGGAGCTGTTTTTT. Protein sequence: CASSPQGSAGTGELFF.

In its sample, this clonotype was seen many times. This chain joins TRBV6-5 and TRBJ2-2, with a tentative D call TRBD1 (5 bases). V was shortened by 0 bases and J by 6 bases, with 8 bases between the two germline ends. Germline V gene lookup returns CDR1 MNHEY and CDR2 SVGAGI. The CDR3 runs 14 residues. The CDR3 region has the DNA TGTGCCAGCAGTTACTCGGACACCTCCGGGGAGCTGTTTTTT. Translating gives CASSYSDTSGELFF.

This clonotype was counted many times. The chain joins TRBV5-1 to TRBJ2-7, with TRBD1 as a possible D gene (5 bases). Germline CDR1 and CDR2: SGHRS and YFSETQ. This CDR3 region has 15 residues. The V end was cut by 0 bases, the J end by 6 bases, with 16 bases between. DNA of the CDR3: TGCGCCAGCAGCTTGGTATCTGACAGCCGAAGCGAGCAGTACTTC. This translates into CASSLVSDSRSEQYF. The complete variable domain, with remaining parts taken from reference TRBV5-1 and TRBJ2-7, reads KAGVTQTPRYLIKTRGQQVTLSCSPISGHRSVSWYQQTPGQGLQFLFEYFSETQRNKGNFPGRFSGRQFSNSRSEMNVSTLELGDSALYLCASSLVSDSRSEQYFGPGTRLTVT.

The rearrangement uses TRBV15 and TRBJ1-1; D call uncertain. Germline-derived CDR1 and CDR2 are LNHNV and YYDKDF (reference sequence). CDR3 length: 14 amino acids. Trimming left V 0 bases short and J 0 bases short, with 5 bases between. The CDR3 DNA reads TGTGCCACCAGCAGAGATCCGGTGAACACTGAAGCTTTCTTT. Translated: CATSRDPVNTEAFF.

In this sample, this clonotype turned up many times. The chain combines TRBV29-1 with TRBJ2-5; D gene uncertain. Trimming took 3 bases from V and 4 from J, leaving 6 bases between them. This CDR3 region has 11 residues. Looked up from germline, CDR1 is SQVTM and CDR2 is ANQGSEA. The CDR3 nucleotides are TGCAGCGTTGATCTCGGAGAGACCCAGTACTTC. It codes for CSVDLGETQYF.